Below are 27 T cell receptor beta chains sequenced from a single sample in a study of CD8 T cells in Susac syndrome. Random-hexamer reverse transcription was applied to roughly 0.45 to 1 ug RNA. TCRdb ran MiXCR on the immunoSEQ multiplex PCR reads and lists one entry per CDR3 protein. Found here are about 300,000 distinct CDR3 sequences, about 88% of them singletons; the top ten hold around 0.18%. Sequencing used CD8+ T cells from PBMCs. These receptors were collected from a human donor with multiple sclerosis.

The chain employs TRBV19 and TRBJ2-7, with 7 bases aligning to TRBD1. V dropped 1 base and J dropped 3; count of bases not matched to a gene: 6. The CDR3 is 15 amino acids. Germline loops: CDR1 LNHDA, CDR2 SQIVND (reference sequence). CDR3: CASSIGRGNLYEQYF. The CDR3 DNA follows: TGTGCCAGTAGTATAGGCAGGGGGAACCTCTACGAGCAGTACTTC.

The genes are TRBV6-2 or TRBV6-3 and TRBJ2-1, with 7 bases identical to TRBD1. The CDR3 totals 12 residues. The ends lost 6 bases at V and 8 bases at J; junction bases unmatched: 4. Looked up from germline, CDR1 is MNHEY and CDR2 is SVGEGT. The CDR3 DNA reads TGTGCCAGCAGCACAGGGGACCATGAGCAGTTCTTC. Residues: CASSTGDHEQFF.

CDR3 sequence reads: CSVGFSYEQYF. The DNA of the CDR3 is TGCAGCGTTGGGTTCTCCTACGAGCAGTACTTC. The chain uses TRBV29-1 and TRBJ2-7; D is ambiguous. There are 11 residues in the CDR3. Germline CDR1 and CDR2: SQVTM and ANQGSEA. The germline V and J ends were trimmed by 4 bases and 0 bases, with 4 bases remaining between them.

The V gene is TRBV6-2 or TRBV6-3, the J gene TRBJ2-3, with D perhaps given as TRBD1 or TRBD2 (6 bases each). CDR3 length equals 14 residues. With 6 bases removed from V and 2 bases from J, the gap between germline ends came to 12 bases. The germline V gene has CDR1 MNHEY and CDR2 SVGEGT. The CDR3 here is CASSEGGDTDTQYF. CDR3 nucleotides: TGTGCCAGCAGCGAGGGGGGCGACACAGATACGCAGTATTTT.

The chain recombines TRBV7-3 with TRBJ2-3; D is ambiguous. Germline V CDR1 and CDR2: SGHTA, FQGTGA. Trimming removed 2 bases from V and 2 bases from J, with 11 bases in between. The CDR3 runs 15 residues. The CDR3 here is CASSLYGYPTDTQYF. CDR3 coding DNA: TGTGCCAGCAGCTTATACGGATACCCCACAGATACGCAGTATTTT.

Turning to this clonotype: Mismatch with germline at one junction end may stem from a read error. V is TRBV12-3 or TRBV12-4 and J is TRBJ1-1; tentatively, D is TRBD1 (5 bases). The CDR3 is made up of 14 amino acids. In DNA, the CDR3 is TGTGCCAGCAGCCGGGGGACGGTGAACACTGAAGCTTCCTTT. It yields the protein CASSRGTVNTEASF.

The chain links TRBV18 to TRBJ1-1; D gene unclear. Germline lookup yields CDR1 KGHSH and CDR2 LQKENI. This CDR3 has 15 amino acids. V was cut by 3 bases and J by 0 bases, with 11 bases left in between. In nucleotides, the CDR3 is TGTGCCAGCTCACCCGCACCTTCAATGAACACTGAAGCTTTCTTT. Residues: CASSPAPSMNTEAFF.

The chain joins TRBV5-6 to TRBJ2-2, with 10 bases identical to TRBD2. This CDR3 contains 16 residues. Germline-derived CDR1 and CDR2 are SGHDT and YYEEEE. J gave up 3 bases and V 1 base, and 3 bases lay outside the gene matches. CDR3 DNA sequence: TGTGCCAGCAGCTTGTGGCTAGCGGGGGACACCGGGGAGCTGTTTTTT. It specifies CASSLWLAGDTGELFF.

This clonotype was seen just once. V usage is TRBV20-1 and J usage is TRBJ2-5; TRBD2 matches at 8 bases. The J segment lost 1 base and the V segment lost 0 bases, leaving 10 bases of the junction unmatched. The germline V gene encodes CDR1 DFQATT and CDR2 SNEGSKA (reference sequence). The CDR3 spans 17 residues. The CDR3 DNA follows: TGCAGTGCTAGAGATATTATGGGACTAGACATCCAAGAGACCCAGTACTTC. Translating gives CSARDIMGLDIQETQYF.

The chain employs TRBV6-2 or TRBV6-3 and TRBJ2-7; D is undetermined. The germline V and J ends were trimmed by 5 bases and 3 bases, with 14 bases remaining between them. The CDR3 is made up of 14 amino acids. In germline, CDR1 is MNHEY, CDR2 SVGEGT. CDR3 amino acids: CASSNQLTDYEQYF. The DNA of the CDR3 is TGTGCCAGCAGTAACCAGCTCACAGACTACGAGCAGTACTTC.

For the CDR3, the DNA is TGTGCCAGCAGCGTAGGGACCGTTACCACAGATACGCAGTATTTT. Its protein is CASSVGTVTTDTQYF. The rearrangement joins TRBV9 to TRBJ2-3; D is undetermined. The CDR3 is 15 residues long. V lost 0 bases to trimming and J lost 2 bases, with 10 bases between them. CDR1 is SGDLS, CDR2 YYNGEE, per germline.

This sequence joins TRBV7-2 and TRBJ2-5; 7 bases line up with TRBD2. CDR1 is SGHTA and CDR2 is FQGNSA in the germline V gene. This CDR3 has 14 residues. V gave up 4 bases and J gave up 10 bases; unmatched junction bases: 12. In nucleotides, the CDR3 is TGTGCCAGCAGCTACGGGCCGACTAGCCGGAACCAGTACTTC. This translates into CASSYGPTSRNQYF.

The V call is TRBV6-1, the J call TRBJ2-1; either TRBD1 or TRBD2 may supply D (5 bases each). Germline V CDR1 and CDR2: MNHNS, SASEGT. The CDR3 runs 16 residues. V shed 2 bases and J shed 7 bases, with 18 bases lying between them. The CDR3 sequence: CASSESGTGSENEQFF. CDR3 DNA sequence: TGTGCCAGCAGTGAATCGGGAACAGGTTCGGAAAATGAGCAGTTCTTC.

The rearrangement uses TRBV2 and TRBJ1-1; no definite D call. The CDR3 extends over 12 amino acids. Germline-derived CDR1 and CDR2 are SNHLY and FYNNEI. The V gene lost 3 bases and the J gene lost 7 bases, with 9 bases spanning the gap. Here the CDR3 DNA reads TGTGCCAGCAGTGATAAAGCAATTGAAGCTTTCTTT. Translating gives CASSDKAIEAFF.

J is TRBJ2-7 and V is TRBV14; D is unclear. Between the trimmed V and J ends, which lost 3 bases and 2 bases, there was a span of 14 bases. The CDR3 has 15 amino acids. Looked up from germline, CDR1 is SGHDN and CDR2 is FVKESK. The CDR3 loop reads CASSQELENPYEQYF. The CDR3 coding sequence is TGTGCCAGCAGCCAGGAGCTGGAAAACCCCTACGAGCAGTACTTC. The entire variable domain, with the rest obtained from reference TRBV14 and TRBJ2-7, is as follows: EAGVTQFPSHSVIEKGQTVTLRCDPISGHDNLYWYRRVMGKEIKFLLHFVKESKQDESGMPNNRFLAERTGGTYSTLKVQPAELEDSGVYFCASSQELENPYEQYFGPGTRLTVT.

The V gene is TRBV4-3, the J gene TRBJ2-6; tentatively, D is TRBD2 (5 bases). The germline V gene encodes CDR1 LGHNA and CDR2 YSLEER. The CDR3 is 19 residues long. With 2 bases removed from V and 3 bases from J, the gap between germline ends came to 20 bases. CDR3: CASSQLIGSPLGGANVLTF. The CDR3, as DNA: TGCGCCAGCAGCCAACTAATTGGGAGTCCGTTAGGTGGGGCCAACGTCCTGACTTTC.

This chain uses TRBV29-1 with TRBJ2-5; TRBD2 matches at 9 bases. This CDR3 has 13 amino acids. The trim removed 6 bases at V and 5 bases at J, leaving 7 bases unmatched. CDR1 SQVTM and CDR2 ANQGSEA come from the germline V gene. The CDR3 DNA follows: TGCAGCGTCTCGGGACTAGCTTGGGAGACCCAGTACTTC. The encoded protein is CSVSGLAWETQYF. Based on the CDR3 plus reference TRBV29-1 and TRBJ2-5, the full variable domain is SAVISQKPSRDICQRGTSLTIQCQVDSQVTMMFWYRQQPGQSLTLIATANQGSEATYESGFVIDKFPISRPNLTFSTLTVSNMSPEDSSIYLCSVSGLAWETQYFGPGTRLLVL.

This sequence joins TRBV29-1 and TRBJ2-2; D not resolved. The CDR3 extends over 11 amino acids. V dropped 4 bases and J dropped 6 bases, with 6 bases sitting between them. CDR1 and CDR2 from the germline V gene are SQVTM and ANQGSEA. The CDR3 loop is CSVVLAGELFF. The CDR3 bases are TGCAGCGTTGTGTTGGCCGGGGAGCTGTTTTTT.

The CDR3 is CASSLEDRGPETQYF. CDR3 in DNA: TGTGCCAGCAGTTTGGAGGACAGGGGGCCGGAGACCCAGTACTTC. The chain joins TRBV28 to TRBJ2-5; 11 positions match TRBD1. The CDR3 length is 15 residues. V gave up 3 bases and J gave up 5 bases; unmatched junction bases: 5. The V gene's germline CDR1 is MDHEN and CDR2 SYDVKM.

The chain carries TRBV7-3 and TRBJ1-1; possible D gene TRBD1, 6 bases. Germline CDR1 and CDR2: SGHTA and FQGTGA. The CDR3 runs to 15 residues. V shed 0 bases and J shed 0 bases, with 8 bases lying between them. CDR3 DNA: TGTGCCAGCAGCTTAACGACAGGAGTGAACACTGAAGCTTTCTTT. Its protein product is CASSLTTGVNTEAFF. The complete variable domain, with remaining parts taken from reference TRBV7-3 and TRBJ1-1, reads GAGVSQTPSNKVTEKGKYVELRCDPISGHTALYWYRQSLGQGPEFLIYFQGTGAADDSGLPNDRFFAVRPEGSVSTLKIQRTERGDSAVYLCASSLTTGVNTEAFFGQGTRLTVV.

The chain couples TRBV27 to TRBJ2-7; possible D gene TRBD2, 6 bases. The CDR3 sequence is 15 residues long. Trimming took off 5 bases at V and 3 bases at J, with 17 bases between the two ends. Germline V gene data show CDR1 as MNHEY and CDR2 as SMNVEV (reference sequence). CDR3 sequence (DNA): TGTGCCAGCAGTCCCGGGCAGGGCGGGGTCTACGAGCAGTACTTC. This translates into CASSPGQGGVYEQYF.

The genes are TRBV18 and TRBJ2-2; no definite D call. Germline V gene lookup returns CDR1 KGHSH and CDR2 LQKENI. The CDR3 loop spans 13 amino acids. Trimming left V 6 bases short and J 5 bases short, with 10 bases between. CDR3 loop: CASSPEKTGELFF. CDR3 in DNA: TGTGCCAGCTCGCCCGAGAAAACCGGGGAGCTGTTTTTT.

The chain carries TRBV28 and TRBJ2-2; perhaps TRBD2 as D (6 bases). This CDR3 spans 17 amino acids. The germline V and J ends were trimmed by 6 bases and 8 bases, with 25 bases remaining between them. The V gene's germline CDR1 is MDHEN and CDR2 SYDVKM. CDR3 DNA sequence: TGTGCCAGCAGGGGGTTATGGGCGGAGGGGATCGAAGGGGAGCTGTTTTTT. Protein: CASRGLWAEGIEGELFF.

The chain couples TRBV13 to TRBJ2-1, with 7 bases fitting TRBD1. There are 16 residues in the CDR3. Trimming at V came to 2 bases and at J to 4 bases, leaving 8 bases not matched to a gene. Germline CDR1 PRHDT, CDR2 FYEKMQ (reference sequence). In DNA, the CDR3 is TGTGCCAGCAGCTTACCCGACAGGGTCCTATACAATGAGCAGTTCTTC. Amino acid sequence: CASSLPDRVLYNEQFF.

The V call is TRBV13, the J call TRBJ2-2; D is ambiguous. CDR3 length: 14 residues. Germline CDR1 PRHDT, CDR2 FYEKMQ (reference sequence). The V gene lost 3 bases and the J gene lost 6 bases, with 11 bases spanning the gap. In DNA, the CDR3 is TGTGCCAGCAGCTTCCTGACATCCCCCGGGGAGCTGTTTTTT. It yields the protein CASSFLTSPGELFF.

The chain carries TRBV25-1 and TRBJ2-2; 7 bases line up with TRBD1. Losses at the gene ends were 11 bases for V and 7 bases for J; bases not matched to a gene: 7. This CDR3 comprises 12 residues. Germline V gives CDR1 MGHDK, CDR2 SYGVNS. The CDR3: CAAEGGIGELFF. The DNA for the CDR3 is TGTGCCGCAGAAGGGGGCATCGGGGAGCTGTTTTTT.

This chain links TRBV29-1 with TRBJ2-3; possible D gene TRBD1, 6 bases. Germline V gene sequence: CDR1 SQVTM, CDR2 ANQGSEA. The CDR3 is made up of 13 amino acids. The V end lost 8 bases, the J end lost 1 base, and 13 bases lay between the germline ends. This chain's CDR3 is CSFKGDRTDTQYF. The CDR3 DNA is TGCAGCTTTAAGGGGGATCGCACAGATACGCAGTATTTT.